This TCR beta chain comes out of a study of control samples from healthy donors and cancer patients. The method was immunoSEQ multiplex PCR; TCRdb's version includes in-frame clones alone and lacks a portion of them. The sample lists roughly 83,000 clones, approximately 82% occurring once. The trim removed 4 bases at V and 5 bases at J, leaving 9 bases unmatched. This CDR3 is built from 15 residues. CDR1 SGHRS and CDR2 YFSETQ come from the germline V gene. Sequenced input: blood. This sequence was found in a woman aged 55-70 years in good health. The genes are TRBV5-1 and TRBJ2-7; 10 nucleotides match TRBD1. The CDR3 DNA is TGCGCCAGCAGCGCAAGCGGGACAGGGGTCCACGAGCAGTACTTC. Protein: CASSASGTGVHEQYF.